These 22 T cell receptor beta chains originate from one sample sequenced in a study of vaccination and CD4 T cells after COVID-19. The Oncomine TCR Beta short-read assay was what sequenced the DNA obtained from cultured CD4+ T cells. TCRdb redid the calling of the PCR reads with MiXCR, one entry per CDR3 protein. The data contain about 23,000 distinct CDR3 sequences, approximately 50% of them singletons. Antigen specificity for these receptors is unknown. Described treatment: roughly 11-day PBMC culture with coronavirus spike peptide pools or control peptides (ViraFEST assay). The source material was CD4+ T cells from blood, cultured in vitro. Every receptor here comes from a human donor who had recovered from COVID-19.

V usage is TRBV25-1 and J usage is TRBJ1-4; unclear D gene. V lost 0 bases, J lost 7 bases, and 9 bases lay in between. The germline V gene has CDR1 MGHDK and CDR2 SYGVNS. This CDR3 is 14 amino acids long. In nucleotides, the CDR3 is TGTGCCAGCAGTGAATATTCAGAAACTGAAAAACTGTTTTTT. This translates into CASSEYSETEKLFF.

The V and J genes are TRBV6-1 and TRBJ2-3; D is ambiguous. Trimming left V 9 bases short and J 3 bases short, with 10 bases between. The CDR3 sequence is 12 residues long. CDR1 MNHNS and CDR2 SASEGT come from the germline V gene. The DNA for the CDR3 is TGTGCCAGTCGTGAAGGTACAGATACGCAGTATTTT. This codes for CASREGTDTQYF.

The rearrangement uses TRBV4-3 and TRBJ1-4; no clear D. The CDR3 extends over 15 amino acids. CDR1 and CDR2 (germline): LGHNA, YSLEER. Trimming cost V 4 bases and J 8 bases, with 17 bases left between them. The CDR3 sequence is CASSPYKATGEKLFF. In nucleotides, the CDR3 is TGCGCCAGCAGCCCCTACAAGGCCACGGGGGAAAAACTGTTTTTT.

In this sample, this clonotype turned up a few times. The V call is TRBV27, the J call TRBJ1-5; a weak D match, TRBD1 (6 bases). V dropped 5 bases and J dropped 6 bases, with 14 bases sitting between them. Germline assignment: CDR1 MNHEY and CDR2 SMNVEV (reference sequence). The length of the CDR3 is 14 residues. CDR3 sequence: CASSVRGGGQPQHF. In DNA, the CDR3 is TGTGCCAGCAGTGTTAGGGGGGGCGGTCAGCCCCAGCATTTT.

J is TRBJ1-2 and V is TRBV10-3; 11 bases are shared with TRBD1. This CDR3 spans 14 amino acids. Germline CDR1 and CDR2: ENHRY and SYGVKD. The V gene end was trimmed by 8 bases and the J gene end by 4 bases; junction bases not matched to a gene: 6. DNA of the CDR3: TGTGCCATCCCCCGGGACAGGGGGAGCTATGGCTACACCTTC. Encoded protein: CAIPRDRGSYGYTF.

The V and J genes are TRBV27 and TRBJ1-1, with TRBD1 as a possible D gene (6 bases). CDR1 is MNHEY, CDR2 SMNVEV, per germline (reference sequence). This CDR3 is built from 15 residues. Trimming shortened V by 0 bases and J by 4 bases, and 12 bases separated the two germline ends. The CDR3 DNA reads TGTGCCAGCAGTTTATCGCAGGGGCTGAGCACTGAAGCTTTCTTT. Translated, it gives CASSLSQGLSTEAFF.

A note on this clonotype: It may be a read error: a sequence one base away is much more abundant. The rearrangement joins TRBV7-2 to TRBJ1-5; D is unresolved. V lost 2 bases to trimming and J lost 4 bases, with 6 bases between them. CDR3 length: 13 amino acids. Germline V gene sequence: CDR1 SGHTA, CDR2 FQGNSA. The CDR3 nucleotides read TGTGCCAGCAGCTTAATGGAGAATCAGCCCCAGCATTTT. Translating gives CASSLMENQPQHF.

The J gene is TRBJ1-1, the V gene TRBV29-1; D might be TRBD1 (5 bases). CDR1 and CDR2 (germline): SQVTM, ANQGSEA. The CDR3 has 13 residues. The ends were cut back, 8 bases at V and 1 base at J, with 14 bases in the middle. The CDR3 sequence is CSSAQGRNTEAFF. For the CDR3, the DNA is TGCAGCTCGGCCCAGGGCAGGAACACTGAAGCTTTCTTT.

The chain combines TRBV4-3 with TRBJ1-2; D may be TRBD1 (5 bases). CDR1 LGHNA and CDR2 YSLEER come from the germline V gene. The CDR3 has 15 residues. The V end lost 4 bases, the J end lost 2 bases, and 14 bases lay between the germline ends. CDR3 sequence (DNA): TGCGCCAGCAGCCCCCGACAGCACCAAAACTATGGCTACACCTTC. This encodes CASSPRQHQNYGYTF.

The V call is TRBV6-5, the J call TRBJ1-1; TRBD1 matches at 7 bases. J gave up 6 bases and V 0 bases, and 10 bases lay outside the gene matches. CDR3 length equals 16 residues. In germline, CDR1 is MNHEY, CDR2 SVGAGI. The CDR3 sequence is CASSYSRGGARSEAFF. DNA of the CDR3: TGTGCCAGCAGTTACTCGAGAGGGGGCGCTCGGTCTGAAGCTTTCTTT.

This chain connects TRBV7-9 to TRBJ1-1; D not resolved. This CDR3 has 10 residues. Trimming removed 9 bases at V and 6 bases at J, with 8 bases between. CDR1 SEHNR and CDR2 FQNEAQ come from the germline V gene (reference sequence). The CDR3 is CASSGSEAFF. The CDR3 coding sequence is TGTGCCAGTAGTGGCTCTGAAGCTTTCTTT.

The CDR3 region has the DNA TGTGCCAGCAGTTCTAGCGGGGGCTTCTACGAGCAGTACTTC. Translating it yields CASSSSGGFYEQYF. The rearrangement joins TRBV12-3 or TRBV12-4 to TRBJ2-7; TRBD2 matches 10 bases. V dropped 4 bases and J dropped 3; count of bases not matched to a gene: 3. The CDR3 consists of 14 residues.

The chain uses TRBV6-1 and TRBJ1-5; unclear D gene. Germline CDR1 reads MNHNS; CDR2 reads SASEGT. V lost 7 bases to trimming and J lost 7 bases, with 11 bases between them. This CDR3 is built from 12 residues. Here the CDR3 DNA reads TGTGCCAGCACCCACGGAGGGCAGCCCCAGCATTTT. Residues: CASTHGGQPQHF.

This chain connects TRBV7-8 to TRBJ1-2; D ambiguous. The CDR3 loop spans 13 amino acids. Germline V lookup: CDR1 SGHVS, CDR2 FQNEAQ. Trimming shortened V by 5 bases and J by 6 bases, and 13 bases separated the two germline ends. The CDR3 DNA sequence: TGTGCCAGCAGCAGAGACGGGCTAGATGGCTACACCTTC. Translation gives CASSRDGLDGYTF. Combining the CDR3 with reference TRBV7-8 and TRBJ1-2 gives the whole variable domain GAGVSQSPRYKVAKRGQDVALRCDPISGHVSLFWYQQALGQGPEFLTYFQNEAQLDKSGLPSDRFFAERPEGSVSTLKIQRTQQEDSAVYLCASSRDGLDGYTFGSGTRLTVV.

The chain links TRBV30 to TRBJ2-3, with D unresolved. Germline V gene data show CDR1 as GTSNPN and CDR2 as SVGIG (reference sequence). The CDR3 covers 15 residues. The germline V and J ends were trimmed by 5 bases and 3 bases, with 18 bases remaining between them. For the CDR3, the DNA is TGTGCCTGGGCCCAAAGAAGGGTAGGTACAGATACGCAGTATTTT. This translates into CAWAQRRVGTDTQYF.

J is TRBJ2-7 and V is TRBV15, with D perhaps TRBD1 (5 bases). Trimming cost V 4 bases and J 8 bases, with 15 bases left between them. The CDR3 has 13 residues. CDR1 is LNHNV and CDR2 is YYDKDF in the germline V gene (reference sequence). The CDR3: CATSTLDTDKQYF. The CDR3 region has the DNA TGTGCCACCAGCACCCTAGACACGGACAAGCAGTACTTC.

The table lists this clonotype with a few counts. V is TRBV19 and J is TRBJ1-2; maybe TRBD1 (6 bases). Germline values: CDR1 LNHDA, CDR2 SQIVND (reference sequence). V was clipped by 6 bases and J by 0 bases, with 14 bases between them. CDR3 length equals 15 residues. CDR3 loop: CASRHGQSPNYGYTF. The CDR3, as DNA: TGTGCCAGTAGGCATGGACAGAGCCCTAACTATGGCTACACCTTC.

The chain couples TRBV9 to TRBJ1-5, with D tentatively TRBD1 (6 bases). Deletions cut 0 bases from V and 7 bases from J, with 11 bases between. The CDR3 is 14 residues long. Looked up from germline, CDR1 is SGDLS and CDR2 is YYNGEE. The CDR3 DNA sequence: TGTGCCAGCAGCGTAGAGGGGGGAGCCCAGCCCCAGCATTTT. Its protein product is CASSVEGGAQPQHF. The complete variable domain, with remaining parts taken from reference TRBV9 and TRBJ1-5, reads DSGVTQTPKHLITATGQRVTLRCSPRSGDLSVYWYQQSLDQGLQFLIQYYNGEERAKGNILERFSAQQFPDLHSELNLSSLELGDSALYFCASSVEGGAQPQHFGDGTRLSIL.

V is TRBV10-1 and J is TRBJ1-1; D is perhaps TRBD1 (5 bases). CDR3 length: 15 amino acids. The ends were cut back, 2 bases at V and 2 bases at J, with 12 bases in the middle. Germline loops: CDR1 WNHNN, CDR2 SYGVQD (reference sequence). The CDR3 nucleotides are TGCGCCAGCAGTGAGCCCAGGGAATCTAACACTGAAGCTTTCTTT. It codes for CASSEPRESNTEAFF.

This clonotype was found a few times. This rearrangement joins TRBV5-4 to TRBJ1-2, with 8 bases lining up with TRBD1. This CDR3 has 14 residues. V dropped 5 bases and J dropped 2; count of bases not matched to a gene: 5. Germline CDR1 is SGHNT and CDR2 is YYREEE (reference sequence). The CDR3 is CASSKGQENYGYTF. The CDR3 nucleotides are TGTGCCAGCAGTAAGGGACAGGAGAACTATGGCTACACCTTC.

This clonotype showed up just once. V gene TRBV27 combines with J gene TRBJ2-7; 8 bases fit TRBD2. CDR1 MNHEY and CDR2 SMNVEV come from the germline V gene (reference sequence). V lost 4 bases and J lost 3; bases outside the gene matches: 8. The CDR3 sequence is 15 residues long. DNA of the CDR3: TGTGCCAGCAGTTCCATAGCGGGAACGTTCTACGAGCAGTACTTC. It encodes CASSSIAGTFYEQYF.

The rearrangement uses TRBV28 and TRBJ2-1, with 10 bases identical to TRBD2. The CDR3 extends over 15 amino acids. Trimming took 6 bases from V and 9 from J; bases not matched to a gene: 11. Germline V CDR1 and CDR2: MDHEN, SYDVKM. In DNA, the CDR3 is TGTGCCAGCAGCCGAGCGGGAGGGCAAGTAAGTGAGCAGTTCTTC. This sequence encodes CASSRAGGQVSEQFF.